One sample yielded the 7 T cell receptor beta chains listed below, sequenced in a study of CD8 T cells in ankylosing spondylitis. One entry per CDR3 protein, called by TCRdb with MiXCR from the 5' RACE reads. The sample shows tens of thousands of distinct CDR3 sequences, about 2.6% of them seen only once. Sample: blood, either unsorted or a sorted T cell fraction (not recorded which). The source is a female donor with ankylosing spondylitis or in good health (not recorded which).

This clonotype was seen repeatedly, ten times or more. The rearrangement links TRBV9 to TRBJ1-6; a weak D match, TRBD1 (6 bases). Germline loops: CDR1 SGDLS, CDR2 YYNGEE. CDR3 size: 15 residues. V was pared by 0 bases and J by 10 bases, with 14 bases between. DNA of the CDR3: TGTGCCAGCAGCGTAGACCCGGGGGCGAGGTCACCCCTCCACTTT. As protein: CASSVDPGARSPLHF.

There are many counts of this clonotype. V usage is TRBV9 and J usage is TRBJ1-6, with D unclear. The germline V gene encodes CDR1 SGDLS and CDR2 YYNGEE. The ends were cut back, 4 bases at V and 5 bases at J, with 19 bases in the middle. CDR3 length: 17 amino acids. The CDR3 sequence is CASSPPYMGVNNSPLHF. For the CDR3, the DNA is TGTGCCAGCAGCCCCCCGTACATGGGCGTGAATAATTCACCCCTCCACTTT.

This clonotype was seen repeatedly, ten times or more. This chain joins TRBV9 and TRBJ2-4, with 7 bases lining up with TRBD1. Trimming at V came to 4 bases and at J to 6 bases, leaving 7 bases not matched to a gene. Per the germline V gene, CDR1 is SGDLS and CDR2 is YYNGEE. This CDR3 has 14 residues. The chain's CDR3 is CASSPEGAGNIQYF. CDR3 DNA sequence: TGTGCCAGCAGCCCAGAGGGGGCCGGAAACATTCAGTACTTC.

At least ten counts were recorded for this clonotype. J is TRBJ2-5 and V is TRBV9; D may be TRBD2 (6 bases). Germline lookup yields CDR1 SGDLS and CDR2 YYNGEE. Trimming stripped 4 bases from V and 5 bases from J, with 21 bases between. CDR3 length: 16 amino acids. The CDR3 loop reads CASSPIPGTAIETQYF. The CDR3 DNA sequence: TGTGCCAGCAGCCCCATCCCCGGGACTGCCATTGAGACCCAGTACTTC.

This clonotype came up many times. The chain recombines TRBV9 with TRBJ1-2; 7 positions match TRBD1. In germline, CDR1 is SGDLS, CDR2 YYNGEE. This CDR3 comprises 16 residues. Trimming cost V 0 bases and J 4 bases; bases outside gene matches: 9. CDR3 nucleotide sequence: TGTGCCAGCAGCGTAGAGGGGACAGCCGGCCCCTATGGCTACACCTTC. Its protein is CASSVEGTAGPYGYTF.

The sample holds many counts of this clonotype. The J gene is TRBJ1-6, the V gene TRBV9, with 9 nucleotides matching TRBD1. Trimming cost V 2 bases and J 12 bases; bases outside gene matches: 15. Germline lookup yields CDR1 SGDLS and CDR2 YYNGEE. This CDR3 has 17 amino acids. Here the CDR3 DNA reads TGTGCCAGCAGCGTCCTAGCCGAACCGGGACAGGGAGAACCCCTCCACTTT. Translation: CASSVLAEPGQGEPLHF.

This clonotype was observed a few times. The rearrangement links TRBV9 to TRBJ2-3; 7 bases are a match to TRBD2. The trim removed 4 bases at V and 2 bases at J, leaving 7 bases unmatched. Per germline, CDR1 SGDLS and CDR2 YYNGEE. This CDR3 has 15 amino acids. The CDR3 protein is CASSLRLAVTDTQYF. CDR3 sequence (DNA): TGTGCCAGCAGCCTAAGACTAGCTGTCACAGATACGCAGTATTTT.